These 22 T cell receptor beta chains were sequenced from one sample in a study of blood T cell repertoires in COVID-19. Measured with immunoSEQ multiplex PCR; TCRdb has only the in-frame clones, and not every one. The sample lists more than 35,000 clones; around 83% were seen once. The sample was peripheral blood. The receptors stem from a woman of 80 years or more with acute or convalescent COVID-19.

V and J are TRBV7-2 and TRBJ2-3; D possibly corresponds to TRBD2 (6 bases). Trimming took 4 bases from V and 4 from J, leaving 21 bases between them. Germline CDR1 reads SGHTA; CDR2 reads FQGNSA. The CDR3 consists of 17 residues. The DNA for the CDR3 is TGTGCCAGCAGCTCATCTAGCGAAAGGATAGAGGCAGATACGCAGTATTTT. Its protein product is CASSSSSERIEADTQYF. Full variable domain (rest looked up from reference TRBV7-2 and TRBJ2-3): GAGVSQSPSNKVTEKGKDVELRCDPISGHTALYWYRQSLGQGLEFLIYFQGNSAPDKSGLPSDRFSAERTGGSVSTLTIQRTQQEDSAVYLCASSSSSERIEADTQYFGPGTRLTVL.

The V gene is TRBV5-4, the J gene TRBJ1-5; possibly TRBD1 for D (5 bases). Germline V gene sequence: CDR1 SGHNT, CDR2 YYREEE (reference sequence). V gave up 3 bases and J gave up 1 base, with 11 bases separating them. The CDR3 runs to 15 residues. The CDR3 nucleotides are TGTGCCAGCAGCTCGGAGACAGCAAGCAATCAGCCCCAGCATTTT. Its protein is CASSSETASNQPQHF.

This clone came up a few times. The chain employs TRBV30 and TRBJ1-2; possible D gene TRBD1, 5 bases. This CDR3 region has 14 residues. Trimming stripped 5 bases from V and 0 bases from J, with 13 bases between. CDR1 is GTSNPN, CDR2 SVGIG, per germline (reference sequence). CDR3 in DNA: TGTGCCTGGGGCGCGGGGCCTTCTAACTATGGCTACACCTTC. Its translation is CAWGAGPSNYGYTF. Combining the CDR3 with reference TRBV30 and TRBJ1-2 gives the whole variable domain SQTIHQWPATLVQPVGSPLSLECTVEGTSNPNLYWYRQAAGRGLQLLFYSVGIGQISSEVPQNLSASRPQDRQFILSSKKLLLSDSGFYLCAWGAGPSNYGYTFGSGTRLTVV.

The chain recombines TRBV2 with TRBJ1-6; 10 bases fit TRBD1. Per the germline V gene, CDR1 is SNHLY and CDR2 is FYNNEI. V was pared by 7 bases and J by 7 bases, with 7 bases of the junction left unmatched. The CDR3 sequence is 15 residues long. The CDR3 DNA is TGTGCCAGCACCAAGGACAGGGGGAAAAATTCACCCCTCCACTTT. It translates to CASTKDRGKNSPLHF.

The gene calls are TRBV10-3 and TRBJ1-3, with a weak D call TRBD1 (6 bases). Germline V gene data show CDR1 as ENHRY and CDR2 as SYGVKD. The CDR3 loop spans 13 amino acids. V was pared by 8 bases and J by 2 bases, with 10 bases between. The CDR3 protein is CAIAGGTGNTIYF. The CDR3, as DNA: TGTGCCATCGCGGGGGGCACTGGAAACACCATATATTTT.

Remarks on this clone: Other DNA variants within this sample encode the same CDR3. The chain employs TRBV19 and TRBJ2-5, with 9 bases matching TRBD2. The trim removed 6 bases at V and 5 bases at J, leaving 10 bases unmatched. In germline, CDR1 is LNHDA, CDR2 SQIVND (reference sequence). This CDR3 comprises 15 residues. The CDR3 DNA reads TGTGCCAGTAGCACGACTAGCGGTGGAGGGGAGACCCAGTACTTC. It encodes CASSTTSGGGETQYF.

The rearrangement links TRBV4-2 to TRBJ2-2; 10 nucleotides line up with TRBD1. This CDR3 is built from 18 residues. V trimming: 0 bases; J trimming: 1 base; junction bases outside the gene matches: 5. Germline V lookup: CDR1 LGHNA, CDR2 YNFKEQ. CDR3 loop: CASSQEATGGGNTGELFF. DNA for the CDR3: TGTGCCAGCAGCCAAGAAGCGACAGGGGGCGGGAACACCGGGGAGCTGTTTTTT.

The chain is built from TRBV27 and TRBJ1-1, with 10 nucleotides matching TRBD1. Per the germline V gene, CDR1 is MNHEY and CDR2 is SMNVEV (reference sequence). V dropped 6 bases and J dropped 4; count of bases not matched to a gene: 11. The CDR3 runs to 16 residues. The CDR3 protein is CASSLTGGVAGTEAFF. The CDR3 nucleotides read TGTGCCAGCAGCCTGACAGGGGGCGTTGCGGGCACTGAAGCTTTCTTT.

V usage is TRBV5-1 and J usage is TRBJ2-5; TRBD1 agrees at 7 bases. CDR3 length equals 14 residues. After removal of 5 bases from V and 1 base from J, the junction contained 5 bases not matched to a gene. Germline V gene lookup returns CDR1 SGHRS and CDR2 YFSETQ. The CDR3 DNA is TGCGCCAGCAGACCCGGACAGGTCCAAGAGACCCAGTACTTC. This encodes CASRPGQVQETQYF. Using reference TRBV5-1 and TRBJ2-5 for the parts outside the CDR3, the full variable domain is KAGVTQTPRYLIKTRGQQVTLSCSPISGHRSVSWYQQTPGQGLQFLFEYFSETQRNKGNFPGRFSGRQFSNSRSEMNVSTLELGDSALYLCASRPGQVQETQYFGPGTRLLVL.

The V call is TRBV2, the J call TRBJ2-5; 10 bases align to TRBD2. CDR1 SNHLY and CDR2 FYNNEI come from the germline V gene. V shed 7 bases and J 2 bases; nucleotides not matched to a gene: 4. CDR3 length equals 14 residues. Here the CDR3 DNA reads TGTGCCAGCAAAGGGGGACTAGCGCAAGAGACCCAGTACTTC. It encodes CASKGGLAQETQYF.

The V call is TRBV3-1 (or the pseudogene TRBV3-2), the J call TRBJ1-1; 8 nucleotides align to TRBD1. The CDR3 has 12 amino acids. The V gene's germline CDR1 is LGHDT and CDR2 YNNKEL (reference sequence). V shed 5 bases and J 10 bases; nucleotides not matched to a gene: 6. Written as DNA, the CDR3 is TGTGCCAGCAGCTCCTCGGACAGGGCAGCTTTCTTT. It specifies CASSSSDRAAFF.

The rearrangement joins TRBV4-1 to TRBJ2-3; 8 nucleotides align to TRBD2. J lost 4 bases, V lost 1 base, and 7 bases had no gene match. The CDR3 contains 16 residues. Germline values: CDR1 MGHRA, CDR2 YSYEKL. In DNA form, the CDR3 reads TGCGCCAGCAGCCAAGGGAGACGGGGGGGCCCAGATACGCAGTATTTT. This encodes CASSQGRRGGPDTQYF.

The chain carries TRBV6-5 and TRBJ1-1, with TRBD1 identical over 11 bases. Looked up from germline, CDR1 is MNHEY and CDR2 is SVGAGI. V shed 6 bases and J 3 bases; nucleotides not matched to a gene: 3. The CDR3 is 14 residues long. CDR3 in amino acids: CASSRTGGDTEAFF. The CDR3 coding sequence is TGTGCCAGCAGCCGGACAGGGGGCGACACTGAAGCTTTCTTT.

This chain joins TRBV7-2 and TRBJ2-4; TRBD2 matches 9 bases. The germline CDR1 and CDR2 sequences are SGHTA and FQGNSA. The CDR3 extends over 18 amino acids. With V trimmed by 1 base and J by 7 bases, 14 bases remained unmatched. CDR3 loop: CASSLVGGGGAAENIQYF. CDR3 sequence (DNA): TGTGCCAGCAGCTTAGTGGGCGGCGGGGGGGCGGCGGAGAACATTCAGTACTTC.

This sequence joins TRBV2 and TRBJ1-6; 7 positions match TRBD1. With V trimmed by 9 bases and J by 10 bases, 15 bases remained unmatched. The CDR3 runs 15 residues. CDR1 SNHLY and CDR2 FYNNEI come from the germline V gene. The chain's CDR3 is CARNGLGGGHSPLHF. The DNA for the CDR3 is TGTGCCAGGAATGGGTTAGGGGGCGGTCACTCACCCCTCCACTTT.

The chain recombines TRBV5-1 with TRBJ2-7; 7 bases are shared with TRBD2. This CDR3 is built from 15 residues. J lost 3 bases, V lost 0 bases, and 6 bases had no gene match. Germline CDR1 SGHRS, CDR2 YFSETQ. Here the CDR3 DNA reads TGCGCCAGCAGCTTGGTGGGCAGCGGGGACTACGAGCAGTACTTC. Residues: CASSLVGSGDYEQYF.

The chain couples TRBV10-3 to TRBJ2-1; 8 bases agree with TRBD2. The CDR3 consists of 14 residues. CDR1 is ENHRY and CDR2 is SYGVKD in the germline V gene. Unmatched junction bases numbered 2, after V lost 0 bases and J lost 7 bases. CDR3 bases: TGTGCCATCAGTGAGTCCCAGCGGGGGAATGAGCAGTTCTTC. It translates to CAISESQRGNEQFF.

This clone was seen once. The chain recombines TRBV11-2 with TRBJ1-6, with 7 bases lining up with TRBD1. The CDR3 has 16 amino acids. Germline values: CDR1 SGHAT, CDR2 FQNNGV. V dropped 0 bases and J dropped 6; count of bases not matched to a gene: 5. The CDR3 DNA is TGTGCCAGCAGCTTAGATTGGACAGGCTCTAATTCACCCCTCCACTTT. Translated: CASSLDWTGSNSPLHF.

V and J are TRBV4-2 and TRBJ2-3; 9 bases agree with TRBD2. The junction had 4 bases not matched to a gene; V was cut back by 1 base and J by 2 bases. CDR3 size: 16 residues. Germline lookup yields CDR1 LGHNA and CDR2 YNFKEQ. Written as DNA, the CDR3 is TGTGCCAGCAGCCAAGGCGGGGGGGCCTTCACAGATACGCAGTATTTT. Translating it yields CASSQGGGAFTDTQYF.

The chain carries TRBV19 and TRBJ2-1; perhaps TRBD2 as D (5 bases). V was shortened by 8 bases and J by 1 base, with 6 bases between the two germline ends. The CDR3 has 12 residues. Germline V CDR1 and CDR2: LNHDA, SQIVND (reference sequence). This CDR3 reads CASRGSYNEQFF. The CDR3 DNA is TGTGCCAGTCGCGGGTCCTACAATGAGCAGTTCTTC. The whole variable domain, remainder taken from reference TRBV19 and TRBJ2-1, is DGGITQSPKYLFRKEGQNVTLSCEQNLNHDAMYWYRQDPGQGLRLIYYSQIVNDFQKGDIAEGYSVSREKKESFPLTVTSAQKNPTAFYLCASRGSYNEQFFGPGTRLTVL.

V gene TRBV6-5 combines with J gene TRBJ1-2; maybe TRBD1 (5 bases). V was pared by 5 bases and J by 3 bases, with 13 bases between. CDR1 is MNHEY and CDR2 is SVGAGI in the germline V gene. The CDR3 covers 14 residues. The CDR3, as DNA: TGTGCCAGCAGTCTCCAGGGTAGGGACTATGGCTACACCTTC. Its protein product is CASSLQGRDYGYTF.

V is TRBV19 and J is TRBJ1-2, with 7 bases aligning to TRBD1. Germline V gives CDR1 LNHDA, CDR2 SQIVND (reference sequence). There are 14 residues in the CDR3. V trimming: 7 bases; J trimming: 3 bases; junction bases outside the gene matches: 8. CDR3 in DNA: TGTGCCAGTACAACAGACAGGGCGGACTATGGCTACACCTTC. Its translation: CASTTDRADYGYTF.